A selection of T cell receptor beta chains follows, all from one sample in a study of response to subunit inactivated influenza vaccine. One entry per CDR3 protein results from TCRdb running MiXCR on the RT-PCR reads. Seen here are about 540,000 distinct CDR3 sequences, around 25% observed once, and the top ten hold 2.5% to 3.5%. These data were likewise used in another study, on T cells expressing NK-cell markers.

Sequencing used CD4+ T cells sorted from PBMCs, obtained 11 to 12 days after vaccination. Receptor source: a man aged 50 or older who received an inactivated influenza vaccine. Each CDR3 is given with its conserved first and last residue. A D gene is named only where the DNA matches it firmly. Only part of the rows carry a size: once, few, many, or a class if the clone is expanded.

NA	TRBJ2-2	NA	TRBV4-1	15	TGCGCCAGCAGCCAAGAGGCGCCCGTGACCGGGGAGCTGTTTTTT	CASSQEAPVTGELFF
NA	TRBJ1-4	TRBD1	TRBV6-1	16	TGTGCCAGCAGTCCCAGGGCGGGACAGGGGGTTGAAAAACTGTTTTTT	CASSPRAGQGVEKLFF
many	TRBJ2-5	NA	TRBV7-2	16	TGTGCCAGCAGCAAAATCTACTCCCCGGACCAAGAGACCCAGTACTTC	CASSKIYSPDQETQYF
few	TRBJ2-5	TRBD2	TRBV9	16	TGTGCCAGCAGCGTTAGCGGGGGGGCATCGGCAGAGACCCAGTACTTC	CASSVSGGASAETQYF
NA	TRBJ2-1	NA	TRBV4-2	15	TGTGCCAGCAGCCCAGGTGGGAGTGCGACGAATGAGCAGTTCTTC	CASSPGGSATNEQFF
many	TRBJ2-3	NA	TRBV11-2	14	TGTGCCAGCAGCTTGCCCAGCTCGGGAGATACGCAGTATTTT	CASSLPSSGDTQYF
NA	TRBJ2-1	TRBD2	TRBV5-1	16	TGCGCCAGCAGCCCTTACGGGACTAGCGGGAGGAGGGAGCAGTTCTTC	CASSPYGTSGRREQFF
many	TRBJ2-5	NA	TRBV11-2	11	TGTGCCAGCAGCCGATCAGAGACCCAGTACTTC	CASSRSETQYF
NA	TRBJ2-7	NA	TRBV7-2	14	TGTGCCAGCAGCTTATCTGGCGTTAACTACGAGCAGTACTTC	CASSLSGVNYEQYF
few	TRBJ1-1	NA	TRBV6-1	14	TGTGCCAGCAGCGCTGATGGTTGGGACACTGAAGCTTTCTTT	CASSADGWDTEAFF
NA	TRBJ2-7	NA	TRBV20-1	13	TGCAGTGCTTTCGGTCTAATGACCGGGGAGCAGTACTTC	CSAFGLMTGEQYF
NA	TRBJ2-3	TRBD2	TRBV10-3	18	TGTGCCATCAGTGAGTGGGGGCTAGCGGGAAGTCGTGTCGATACGCAGTATTTT	CAISEWGLAGSRVDTQYF
few	TRBJ2-7	NA	TRBV15	13	TGTGCCACCAGCAGAGTTCAGGGGTTCGAGCAGTACTTC	CATSRVQGFEQYF
NA	TRBJ2-6	NA	TRBV2	18	TGTGCCAGCGTCCCCTGGACGGTTCGGATGCCTGGGGCCAACGTCCTGACTTTC	CASVPWTVRMPGANVLTF
NA	TRBJ1-3	NA	TRBV12-3/TRBV12-4	13	TGTGCCAGCAGTCCGTTCTCTGGAAACACCATATATTTT	CASSPFSGNTIYF
NA	TRBJ2-3	NA	TRBV11-1	14	TGTGCCAGCAGCTTTGGGGGGAGTCAAGATACGCAGTATTTT	CASSFGGSQDTQYF
NA	TRBJ2-1	TRBD2	TRBV20-1	16	TGCAGTGCTAGAGGCAAGCGGGAGGGGCATTACAATGAGCAGTTCTTC	CSARGKREGHYNEQFF
few	TRBJ2-5	NA	TRBV7-9	12	TGTGCCAGCAGCTTCCAGGTGGAGACCCAGTACTTC	CASSFQVETQYF
few	TRBJ2-7	TRBD2	TRBV5-1	15	TGCGCCAGCAGCGTGACTAGCGGGGGGGCCCACGAGCAGTACTTC	CASSVTSGGAHEQYF
NA	TRBJ2-7	TRBD2	TRBV4-1	16	TGCGCCAGCAGCCAAGATCTGAGCGGGGGATGGTACGAGCAGTACTTC	CASSQDLSGGWYEQYF
NA	TRBJ2-5	NA	TRBV7-2	15	TGTGCCAGCAGCTTAGGGTCCAGGCCCCAAGAGACCCAGTACTTC	CASSLGSRPQETQYF
NA	TRBJ2-5	NA	TRBV29-1	13	TGCAGCGTTGGGGGGACATTCGGGGAGACCCAGTACTTC	CSVGGTFGETQYF
few	TRBJ1-1	TRBD1	TRBV6-2/TRBV6-3	16	TGTGCCAGCAGTTACCCCGGGACAGGGGGCTACACTGAAGCTTTCTTT	CASSYPGTGGYTEAFF
few	TRBJ2-7	TRBD1	TRBV5-1	14	TGCGCCAGCGGCACCGGGACAGGGTCATCTAGGCAGTACTTC	CASGTGTGSSRQYF
NA	TRBJ2-1	NA	TRBV11-2	13	TGTGCCAGCAGCTTAGATATGGCAAATGAGCAGTTCTTC	CASSLDMANEQFF
NA	TRBJ2-3	NA	TRBV6-2/TRBV6-3	15	TGTGCCAGCAGTTACTCATCGAGGGGAGTCGATACGCAGTATTTT	CASSYSSRGVDTQYF
NA	TRBJ1-1	TRBD1	TRBV7-2	14	TGTGCCAGCGAAACAGGGGGCGAAAACACTGAAGCTTTCTTT	CASETGGENTEAFF
NA	TRBJ1-2	NA	TRBV12-3/TRBV12-4	13	TGTGCCAGCAGTCCGATGAGGGAGGATGGCTACACCTTC	CASSPMREDGYTF
NA	TRBJ2-3	TRBD2	TRBV12-3/TRBV12-4	15	TGTGCCAGCTTTAAGCGGGGGGTCGGCACAGATACGCAGTATTTT	CASFKRGVGTDTQYF
NA	TRBJ2-7	NA	TRBV20-1	15	TGCAGTGCTAGAGATAGCAGGGCCGGGGTTTACGAGCAGTACTTC	CSARDSRAGVYEQYF
few	TRBJ2-5	NA	TRBV7-9	14	TGTGCCAGCAGCTTAGCAGGGGACGTGGAGACCCAGTACTTC	CASSLAGDVETQYF
few	TRBJ2-1	NA	TRBV3-1	13	TGTGCCAGCAGCCACACACCGGGCTATGAGCAGTTCTTC	CASSHTPGYEQFF
NA	TRBJ1-3	TRBD1	TRBV20-1	15	TGCAGTGCGTGGACAGGGGGACCCGCCGGGAACACCATATATTTT	CSAWTGGPAGNTIYF
NA	TRBJ2-7	NA	TRBV27	14	TGTGCCAGCAGTTTACAGGGGACGGGTCACGAGCAGTACTTC	CASSLQGTGHEQYF
few	TRBJ1-6	NA	TRBV7-2	15	TGTGCCAGCAGCTTAGTCGGCCGAAATAATTCACCCCTCCACTTT	CASSLVGRNNSPLHF
NA	TRBJ1-2	NA	TRBV28	14	TGTGCCAGCAGCCTTATGCAGTTAGGGGATGGCTACACCTTC	CASSLMQLGDGYTF
NA	TRBJ2-2	NA	TRBV2	14	TGTGCCAGTATTTGGAGGCCCGATGGGGGGGAGCTGTTTTTT	CASIWRPDGGELFF
NA	TRBJ2-1	TRBD1	TRBV5-1	15	TGCGCCAGCAGCTTGGAGGGGGCGGATTACAATGAGCAGTTCTTC	CASSLEGADYNEQFF
many	TRBJ1-1	NA	TRBV12-3/TRBV12-4	16	TGTGCCAGCAGTCCAAGGTTTGGAGGGTCTAGGACTGAAGCTTTCTTT	CASSPRFGGSRTEAFF
few	TRBJ1-1	NA	TRBV29-1	13	TGCAGCGTGGGAAGGGACACCAACACTGAAGCTTTCTTT	CSVGRDTNTEAFF
NA	TRBJ2-3	TRBD2	TRBV12-3/TRBV12-4	16	TGTGCCAGCCTAATTGGGAGGCGGGGGGGCGAAGATACGCAGTATTTT	CASLIGRRGGEDTQYF
few	TRBJ1-5	NA	TRBV2	15	TGTGCCAGCAGTGCGGAAATGAGGGTAAATCAGCCCCAGCATTTT	CASSAEMRVNQPQHF
NA	TRBJ2-2	NA	TRBV7-3	14	TGTGCCAGCAGCCTGTGGGAGAACACCGGGGAGCTGTTTTTT	CASSLWENTGELFF
NA	TRBJ2-5	TRBD2	TRBV10-3	15	TGTGCCATCAGTGAGGTAGCGGGTGCACCGGAGACCCAGTACTTC	CAISEVAGAPETQYF
NA	TRBJ2-3	NA	TRBV4-2	14	TGTGCCAGCAGCCAAGAAGCTACCACAGATACGCAGTATTTT	CASSQEATTDTQYF
NA	TRBJ2-1	TRBD1	TRBV6-1	13	TGTGCCAGCCGGCAGACAGGGGACAATGAGCAGTTCTTC	CASRQTGDNEQFF
few	TRBJ2-2	NA	TRBV10-3	13	TGTGCCATCAGCGACAAGAACACCGGGGAGCTGTTTTTT	CAISDKNTGELFF
NA	TRBJ1-5	NA	TRBV20-1	14	TGCAGTGCCCGAAGGCAGGGTAGCAATCAGCCCCAGCATTTT	CSARRQGSNQPQHF
few	TRBJ1-1	NA	TRBV29-1	13	TGCAGCGTTGAGTCTCTCCTGAACACTGAAGCTTTCTTT	CSVESLLNTEAFF
many	TRBJ2-3	TRBD1	TRBV24-1	15	TGTGCCACCAGTGACCCGGGACAGGGCACAGATACGCAGTATTTT	CATSDPGQGTDTQYF
few	TRBJ1-2	TRBD1	TRBV5-6	16	TGTGCCAGCAGCTTGCCGATCAGGGGGCATAACTATGGCTACACCTTC	CASSLPIRGHNYGYTF
NA	TRBJ2-1	TRBD2	TRBV7-3	14	TGTGCCAGCAGCTTAACGGGGGGGGGCAATGAGCAGTTCTTC	CASSLTGGGNEQFF
NA	TRBJ2-5	NA	TRBV20-1	15	TGCAGTGCTAGGGAAATAAGCACGACACATGGGACCCAGTACTTC	CSAREISTTHGTQYF
NA	TRBJ2-4	NA	TRBV5-1	11	TGCGCCAGCAGCTCAGGCCCTGGGGAGTACTTC	CASSSGPGEYF
NA	TRBJ2-2	NA	TRBV7-9	12	TGTGCCAGCAGCCTTAGCCTTCGCGGACTGTTTTTT	CASSLSLRGLFF